The rows below give T cell receptor beta chains drawn from one sample of a study of T cell repertoires in cytomegalovirus infection. No antigen has been identified for these receptors. MiXCR, run by TCRdb on the reads, gives a single entry per CDR3 protein. This sample has around 900,000 distinct CDR3 sequences, with roughly a third found just once. This material consisted of cultured CD8+ T cells from PBMCs, taken from culture after CMV antigen stimulation. These receptor sequences come from a human donor in good health (CMV status not recorded). Some clones in this sample may be carry-over from other donors' samples. The CDR3 runs from the conserved cysteine through the conserved F or W. D genes are given only for firm matches. A clone size is listed for some rows: how often the clone was seen (once, few, many), or a class if it is expanded.

j_call: TRBJ1-2; clone_size: few; d_call: TRBD1; v_call: TRBV7-6; cdr3_aa: CASSPGQGAHGYTF; cdr3_nt: TGTGCCAGCAGCCCGGGACAGGGGGCACATGGCTACACCTTC
j_call: TRBJ2-3; clone_size: few; d_call: NA; v_call: TRBV6-2/TRBV6-3; cdr3_aa: CASNPIMGLRKPSTDTQYF; cdr3_nt: TGTGCCAGCAACCCGATTATGGGACTTCGGAAACCTAGCACAGATACGCAGTATTTT
j_call: TRBJ1-6; clone_size: NA; d_call: NA; v_call: TRBV6-5; cdr3_aa: CASSYQGLNSPLHF; cdr3_nt: TGTGCCAGCAGTTACCAGGGGTTGAATTCACCCCTCCACTTT
j_call: TRBJ2-5; clone_size: few; d_call: NA; v_call: TRBV5-1; cdr3_aa: CASSLGPREEETQYF; cdr3_nt: TGCGCCAGCAGCTTGGGGCCGAGGGAAGAAGAGACCCAGTACTTC
j_call: TRBJ2-5; clone_size: many; d_call: NA; v_call: TRBV7-9; cdr3_aa: CASSLAQPRTQYF; cdr3_nt: TGTGCCAGCAGCTTAGCACAGCCGCGGACCCAGTACTTC
j_call: TRBJ2-2; clone_size: NA; d_call: NA; v_call: TRBV4-3; cdr3_aa: CASSQVGRGTGELFF; cdr3_nt: TGCGCCAGCAGCCAAGTGGGGAGAGGCACCGGGGAGCTGTTTTTT
j_call: TRBJ2-1; clone_size: few; d_call: TRBD1; v_call: TRBV7-8; cdr3_aa: CASTMTGAYNEQFF; cdr3_nt: TGTGCCAGCACAATGACAGGGGCCTACAATGAGCAGTTCTTC
j_call: TRBJ2-2; clone_size: NA; d_call: TRBD1; v_call: TRBV19; cdr3_aa: CASSIITGAGELFF; cdr3_nt: TGTGCCAGTAGTATCATCACAGGGGCCGGGGAGCTGTTTTTT
j_call: TRBJ2-2; clone_size: NA; d_call: NA; v_call: TRBV27; cdr3_aa: CASLYRGTGELFF; cdr3_nt: TGTGCCAGCCTATATAGGGGCACCGGGGAGCTGTTTTTT
j_call: TRBJ1-1; clone_size: few; d_call: NA; v_call: TRBV2; cdr3_aa: CASAGRGLAFF; cdr3_nt: TGTGCCAGCGCCGGGAGGGGTTTGGCTTTCTTT
j_call: TRBJ2-5; clone_size: NA; d_call: NA; v_call: TRBV4-3; cdr3_aa: CASSQDLIWGLELQETQYF; cdr3_nt: TGCGCCAGCAGCCAAGATCTTATCTGGGGACTCGAGCTACAAGAGACCCAGTACTTC
j_call: TRBJ2-5; clone_size: NA; d_call: NA; v_call: TRBV11-3; cdr3_aa: CASSFRMGQETQYF; cdr3_nt: TGTGCCAGCAGTTTTAGGATGGGACAAGAGACCCAGTACTTC
j_call: TRBJ1-2; clone_size: many; d_call: TRBD1; v_call: TRBV7-6; cdr3_aa: CASSLTGTANYGYTF; cdr3_nt: TGTGCCAGCAGTCTTACCGGGACAGCGAACTATGGCTACACCTTC
j_call: TRBJ1-2; clone_size: NA; d_call: NA; v_call: TRBV15; cdr3_aa: CATRGGGTNYGYTF; cdr3_nt: TGTGCCACCAGAGGCGGCGGAACGAACTATGGCTACACCTTC
j_call: TRBJ2-3; clone_size: many; d_call: NA; v_call: TRBV7-8; cdr3_aa: CASSFYRSKPPTDTQYF; cdr3_nt: TGTGCCAGCAGCTTCTACAGGTCCAAACCCCCCACAGATACGCAGTATTTT
j_call: TRBJ1-2; clone_size: NA; d_call: NA; v_call: TRBV5-6; cdr3_aa: CASSFASGIYGYTF; cdr3_nt: TGTGCCAGCAGCTTCGCTTCAGGCATCTATGGCTACACCTTC
j_call: TRBJ2-1; clone_size: NA; d_call: TRBD2; v_call: TRBV6-1; cdr3_aa: CASSPTGGSGGSYAYNEQFF; cdr3_nt: TGTGCCAGCAGTCCTACGGGAGGAAGCGGGGGGTCATATGCCTACAATGAGCAGTTCTTC
j_call: TRBJ1-5; clone_size: NA; d_call: TRBD1; v_call: TRBV4-1; cdr3_aa: CASSQVGTGKFYQPQHF; cdr3_nt: TGCGCCAGCAGCCAAGTCGGGACAGGGAAATTCTATCAGCCCCAGCATTTT
j_call: TRBJ1-6; clone_size: few; d_call: TRBD1; v_call: TRBV27; cdr3_aa: CASTGQADSPLHF; cdr3_nt: TGTGCCAGCACGGGACAGGCTGATTCACCCCTCCACTTT
j_call: TRBJ1-5; clone_size: NA; d_call: NA; v_call: TRBV9; cdr3_aa: CASSVSLTQPQHF; cdr3_nt: TGTGCCAGCAGCGTATCCCTTACCCAGCCCCAGCATTTT
j_call: TRBJ2-1; clone_size: NA; d_call: NA; v_call: TRBV29-1; cdr3_aa: CSVDGAAGPEQFF; cdr3_nt: TGCAGCGTTGACGGAGCGGCCGGGCCTGAGCAGTTCTTC
j_call: TRBJ2-7; clone_size: many; d_call: NA; v_call: TRBV7-8; cdr3_aa: CASSLPSRASTGSYEQYF; cdr3_nt: TGTGCCAGCAGCTTACCGTCCCGGGCGTCCACCGGTTCCTACGAGCAGTACTTC
j_call: TRBJ2-3; clone_size: NA; d_call: NA; v_call: TRBV12-3/TRBV12-4; cdr3_aa: CASSLPYALGTDTQYF; cdr3_nt: TGTGCCAGCAGTTTGCCATACGCGCTAGGCACAGATACGCAGTATTTT
j_call: TRBJ2-7; clone_size: NA; d_call: NA; v_call: TRBV10-1; cdr3_aa: CASSEGPGDYEQYF; cdr3_nt: TGCGCCAGCAGTGAGGGTCCAGGGGACTACGAGCAGTACTTC
j_call: TRBJ2-3; clone_size: NA; d_call: NA; v_call: TRBV7-4; cdr3_aa: CASSRPILPDTQYF; cdr3_nt: TGTGCCAGCAGCCGTCCCATATTACCAGATACGCAGTATTTT
j_call: TRBJ2-3; clone_size: NA; d_call: NA; v_call: TRBV7-2; cdr3_aa: CASSSLGAGRSDTQYF; cdr3_nt: TGTGCCAGCAGCTCCCTTGGGGCGGGGAGATCAGATACGCAGTATTTT
j_call: TRBJ1-1; clone_size: NA; d_call: NA; v_call: TRBV7-9; cdr3_aa: CASTGLTTAGTEAFF; cdr3_nt: TGTGCCAGCACCGGATTGACAACGGCGGGGACTGAAGCTTTCTTT
j_call: TRBJ1-2; clone_size: NA; d_call: TRBD1; v_call: TRBV27; cdr3_aa: CASRADPGQGSGYTF; cdr3_nt: TGTGCCAGCAGAGCAGATCCGGGACAGGGTTCTGGCTACACCTTC
j_call: TRBJ1-2; clone_size: NA; d_call: NA; v_call: TRBV12-3/TRBV12-4; cdr3_aa: CASSLWGYDGFTF; cdr3_nt: TGTGCCAGCAGTTTGTGGGGCTACGATGGCTTCACCTTC
j_call: TRBJ2-7; clone_size: many; d_call: NA; v_call: TRBV7-8; cdr3_aa: CASRKGVQGHYEQYF; cdr3_nt: TGTGCCAGCAGAAAAGGGGTCCAAGGACACTACGAGCAGTACTTC
j_call: TRBJ1-1; clone_size: few; d_call: NA; v_call: TRBV5-1; cdr3_aa: CASSLAGRGQNTEAFF; cdr3_nt: TGCGCCAGCAGCTTGGCCGGGCGGGGCCAGAACACTGAAGCTTTCTTT
j_call: TRBJ1-4; clone_size: NA; d_call: NA; v_call: TRBV25-1; cdr3_aa: CASSVWSGNEKLFF; cdr3_nt: TGTGCCAGCAGTGTTTGGTCGGGGAATGAAAAACTGTTTTTT
j_call: TRBJ2-1; clone_size: NA; d_call: TRBD1; v_call: TRBV5-4; cdr3_aa: CASSFLDRANEQFF; cdr3_nt: TGTGCCAGCAGCTTTTTGGACAGGGCTAATGAGCAGTTCTTC
j_call: TRBJ1-1; clone_size: NA; d_call: NA; v_call: TRBV12-3/TRBV12-4; cdr3_aa: CASTPGEADEAFF; cdr3_nt: TGTGCCAGCACCCCAGGGGAGGCAGACGAAGCTTTCTTT
j_call: TRBJ1-2; clone_size: many; d_call: TRBD1; v_call: TRBV7-2; cdr3_aa: CASSLPRTGLRKRDYGYTF; cdr3_nt: TGTGCCAGCAGCTTACCCCGGACAGGGTTGAGAAAGAGGGACTATGGCTACACCTTC
j_call: TRBJ2-5; clone_size: NA; d_call: NA; v_call: TRBV6-2/TRBV6-3; cdr3_aa: CASSYSAGVQTQYF; cdr3_nt: TGTGCCAGCAGTTACTCGGCAGGGGTACAGACCCAGTACTTC
j_call: TRBJ2-1; clone_size: NA; d_call: NA; v_call: TRBV29-1; cdr3_aa: CSGGGTEQFF; cdr3_nt: TGCAGCGGTGGGGGTACTGAGCAGTTCTTC
j_call: TRBJ1-5; clone_size: few; d_call: NA; v_call: TRBV10-3; cdr3_aa: CAISNSKPDRQNQPQHF; cdr3_nt: TGTGCCATCAGTAACTCCAAGCCCGACAGACAGAATCAGCCCCAGCATTTT
j_call: TRBJ2-1; clone_size: few; d_call: NA; v_call: TRBV15; cdr3_aa: CATRDNLEQFF; cdr3_nt: TGTGCCACCAGGGATAATCTTGAGCAGTTCTTC
j_call: TRBJ2-1; clone_size: NA; d_call: NA; v_call: TRBV7-6; cdr3_aa: CASSFMDREQFF; cdr3_nt: TGTGCCAGCAGCTTCATGGACAGAGAGCAGTTCTTC
j_call: TRBJ1-1; clone_size: NA; d_call: NA; v_call: TRBV6-5; cdr3_aa: CASSYQDIGGTEAFF; cdr3_nt: TGTGCCAGCAGTTACCAGGACATCGGCGGCACTGAAGCTTTCTTT
j_call: TRBJ1-1; clone_size: NA; d_call: TRBD1; v_call: TRBV6-1; cdr3_aa: CASSEFPWAGGTTEAFF; cdr3_nt: TGTGCCAGCAGTGAATTCCCTTGGGCAGGGGGTACCACTGAAGCTTTCTTT
j_call: TRBJ2-1; clone_size: NA; d_call: NA; v_call: TRBV4-3; cdr3_aa: CASSQDSSSYNEQFF; cdr3_nt: TGTGCCAGCAGCCAGGACTCGAGCTCCTACAATGAGCAGTTCTTC
j_call: TRBJ2-1; clone_size: few; d_call: TRBD2; v_call: TRBV2; cdr3_aa: CASSDVDSGSNEQFF; cdr3_nt: TGTGCCAGCAGTGATGTCGATAGCGGGAGCAATGAGCAGTTCTTC
j_call: TRBJ2-7; clone_size: few; d_call: TRBD1; v_call: TRBV15; cdr3_aa: CATSRDTQGFYEQYF; cdr3_nt: TGTGCCACCAGCAGAGATACACAGGGGTTTTACGAGCAGTACTTC
j_call: TRBJ2-3; clone_size: NA; d_call: TRBD2; v_call: TRBV7-3; cdr3_aa: CASSILAGTPDTQYF; cdr3_nt: TGTGCCAGCAGCATACTAGCGGGGACTCCAGATACGCAGTATTTT
j_call: TRBJ1-1; clone_size: NA; d_call: NA; v_call: TRBV5-6; cdr3_aa: CASTEGGMEVGAFF; cdr3_nt: TGTGCCAGCACCGAAGGGGGAATGGAAGTCGGGGCTTTCTTT
j_call: TRBJ2-2; clone_size: once; d_call: NA; v_call: TRBV11-1; cdr3_aa: CASSPRQEEVGELFF; cdr3_nt: TGTGCCAGCAGCCCCCGACAGGAAGAGGTCGGGGAGCTGTTTTTT
j_call: TRBJ2-3; clone_size: few; d_call: TRBD1; v_call: TRBV7-9; cdr3_aa: CASSRQGEGTDTQYF; cdr3_nt: TGTGCCAGCAGCCGACAGGGGGAAGGGACAGATACGCAGTATTTT
j_call: TRBJ2-2; clone_size: few; d_call: NA; v_call: TRBV6-1; cdr3_aa: CASMKRVDTGELFF; cdr3_nt: TGTGCCAGCATGAAGAGAGTCGACACCGGGGAGCTGTTTTTT
j_call: TRBJ1-1; clone_size: few; d_call: TRBD1; v_call: TRBV5-4; cdr3_aa: CAGGTGGPFNTEAFF; cdr3_nt: TGTGCCGGAGGGACAGGGGGCCCCTTTAACACTGAAGCTTTCTTT
j_call: TRBJ1-2; clone_size: NA; d_call: TRBD1; v_call: TRBV27; cdr3_aa: CASSNRDRGLYGYTF; cdr3_nt: TGTGCCAGCAGTAACCGGGACAGGGGATTATATGGCTACACCTTC
j_call: TRBJ2-1; clone_size: NA; d_call: TRBD1; v_call: TRBV11-3; cdr3_aa: CASSLTGSVGNEQFF; cdr3_nt: TGTGCCAGCAGCCTGACAGGGAGTGTGGGGAATGAGCAGTTCTTC
j_call: TRBJ1-2; clone_size: NA; d_call: NA; v_call: TRBV11-2; cdr3_aa: CASSPLQSNYGYTF; cdr3_nt: TGTGCCAGCAGCCCACTACAGAGCAACTATGGCTACACCTTC
j_call: TRBJ1-1; clone_size: few; d_call: NA; v_call: TRBV7-9; cdr3_aa: CASAFSGEGEAFF; cdr3_nt: TGTGCCTCCGCGTTCTCAGGGGAGGGTGAAGCTTTCTTT
j_call: TRBJ1-5; clone_size: few; d_call: TRBD1; v_call: TRBV2; cdr3_aa: CASSEGQGANQPQHF; cdr3_nt: TGTGCCAGCAGTGAAGGGCAGGGGGCCAATCAGCCCCAGCATTTT
j_call: TRBJ2-7; clone_size: NA; d_call: TRBD2; v_call: TRBV15; cdr3_aa: CATSSLAGGDEQYF; cdr3_nt: TGTGCCACCAGCAGTCTAGCGGGGGGGGACGAGCAGTACTTC
j_call: TRBJ1-1; clone_size: NA; d_call: NA; v_call: TRBV7-9; cdr3_aa: CASSSRVGTVNTEAFF; cdr3_nt: TGTGCCAGCAGCTCCCGGGTAGGGACGGTGAACACTGAAGCTTTCTTT